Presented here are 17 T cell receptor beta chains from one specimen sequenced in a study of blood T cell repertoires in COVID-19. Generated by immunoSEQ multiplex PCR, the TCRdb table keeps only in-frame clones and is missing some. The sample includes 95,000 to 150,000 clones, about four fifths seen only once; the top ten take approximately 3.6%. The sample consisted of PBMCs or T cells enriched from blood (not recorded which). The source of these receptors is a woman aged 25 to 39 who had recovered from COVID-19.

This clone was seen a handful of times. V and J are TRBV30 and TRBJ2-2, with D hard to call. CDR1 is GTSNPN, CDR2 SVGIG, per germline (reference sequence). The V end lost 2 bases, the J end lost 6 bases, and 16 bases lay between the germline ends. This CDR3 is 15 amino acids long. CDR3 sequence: CAWSMRRRLAGELFF. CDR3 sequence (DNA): TGTGCCTGGAGTATGAGGCGGCGACTGGCCGGGGAGCTGTTTTTT.

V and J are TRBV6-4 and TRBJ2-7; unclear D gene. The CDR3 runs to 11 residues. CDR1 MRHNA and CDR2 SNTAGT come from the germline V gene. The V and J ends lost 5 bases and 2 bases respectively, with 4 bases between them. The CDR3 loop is CASSRAYEQYF. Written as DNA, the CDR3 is TGTGCCAGCAGTCGAGCCTACGAGCAGTACTTC.

The CDR3 DNA follows: TGCGCCAGCAGCCAAGCCCAGGACTTCTACACCGGGGAGCTGTTTTTT. It translates to CASSQAQDFYTGELFF. The chain couples TRBV4-1 to TRBJ2-2; the D gene is possibly TRBD2 (5 bases). This CDR3 is built from 16 residues. Trimming cost V 1 base and J 3 bases, with 12 bases left between them. Per germline, CDR1 MGHRA and CDR2 YSYEKL.

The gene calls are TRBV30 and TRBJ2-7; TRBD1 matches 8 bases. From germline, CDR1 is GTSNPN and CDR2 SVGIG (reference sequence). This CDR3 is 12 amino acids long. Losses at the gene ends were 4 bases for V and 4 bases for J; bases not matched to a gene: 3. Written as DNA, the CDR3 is TGTGCCTGGAACGACAGGGGTTACGAGCAGTACTTC. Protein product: CAWNDRGYEQYF.

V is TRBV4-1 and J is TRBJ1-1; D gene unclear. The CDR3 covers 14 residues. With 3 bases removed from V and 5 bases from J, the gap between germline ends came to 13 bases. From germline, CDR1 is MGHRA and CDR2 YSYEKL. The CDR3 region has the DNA TGCGCCAGCAGCCAGCCCGGAGGAGTGACTGAAGCTTTCTTT. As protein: CASSQPGGVTEAFF.

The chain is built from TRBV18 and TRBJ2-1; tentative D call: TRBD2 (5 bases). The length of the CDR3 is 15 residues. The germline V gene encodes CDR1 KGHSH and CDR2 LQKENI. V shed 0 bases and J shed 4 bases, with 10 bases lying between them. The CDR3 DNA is TGTGCCAGCTCACCACCGTTCAGCGGTTACAATGAGCAGTTCTTC. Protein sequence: CASSPPFSGYNEQFF.

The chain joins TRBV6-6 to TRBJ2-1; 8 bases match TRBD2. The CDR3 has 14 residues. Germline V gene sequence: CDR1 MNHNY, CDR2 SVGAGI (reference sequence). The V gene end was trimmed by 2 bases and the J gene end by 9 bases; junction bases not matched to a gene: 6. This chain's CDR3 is CASSYLSGSVEQFF. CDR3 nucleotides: TGTGCCAGCAGTTACCTGAGCGGGAGTGTTGAGCAGTTCTTC.

Here the CDR3 reads CASSGHSTEAFF. CDR3 nucleotide sequence: TGTGCCAGCAGTGGCCACAGCACTGAAGCTTTCTTT. V usage is TRBV25-1 and J usage is TRBJ1-1, with unresolved D. CDR1 and CDR2 (germline): MGHDK, SYGVNS. The CDR3 sequence is 12 residues long. V shed 4 bases and J shed 4 bases, with 7 bases lying between them.

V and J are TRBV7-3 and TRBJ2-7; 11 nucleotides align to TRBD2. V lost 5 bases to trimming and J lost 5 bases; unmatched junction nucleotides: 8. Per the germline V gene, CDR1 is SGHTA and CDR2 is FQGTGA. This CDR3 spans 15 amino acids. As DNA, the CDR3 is TGTGCCAGCAGCCACACACTAGCGGGAGCTGACGAGCAGTACTTC. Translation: CASSHTLAGADEQYF.

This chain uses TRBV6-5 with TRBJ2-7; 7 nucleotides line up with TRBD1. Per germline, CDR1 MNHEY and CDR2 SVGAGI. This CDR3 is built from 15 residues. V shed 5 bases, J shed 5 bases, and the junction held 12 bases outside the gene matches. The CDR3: CASSQQGTALNEQYF. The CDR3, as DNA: TGTGCCAGCAGTCAACAGGGGACAGCTCTCAACGAGCAGTACTTC.

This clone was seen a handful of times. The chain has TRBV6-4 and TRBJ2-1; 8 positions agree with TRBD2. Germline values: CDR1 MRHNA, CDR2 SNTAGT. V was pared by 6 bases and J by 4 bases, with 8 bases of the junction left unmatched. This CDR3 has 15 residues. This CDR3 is CASSRDSGDYNEQFF. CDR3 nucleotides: TGTGCCAGCAGCCGGGATAGCGGGGATTACAATGAGCAGTTCTTC.

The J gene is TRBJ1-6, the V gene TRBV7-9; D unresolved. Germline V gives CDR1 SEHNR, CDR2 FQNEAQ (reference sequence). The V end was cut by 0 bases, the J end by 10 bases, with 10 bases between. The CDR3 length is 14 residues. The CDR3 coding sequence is TGTGCCAGCAGCTTAGCGGCGGCCGGATCACCCCTCCACTTT. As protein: CASSLAAAGSPLHF. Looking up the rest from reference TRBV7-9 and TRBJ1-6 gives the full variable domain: DTGVSQNPRHKITKRGQNVTFRCDPISEHNRLYWYRQTLGQGPEFLTYFQNEAQLEKSRLLSDRFSAERPKGSFSTLEIQRTEQGDSAMYLCASSLAAAGSPLHFGNGTRLTVT.

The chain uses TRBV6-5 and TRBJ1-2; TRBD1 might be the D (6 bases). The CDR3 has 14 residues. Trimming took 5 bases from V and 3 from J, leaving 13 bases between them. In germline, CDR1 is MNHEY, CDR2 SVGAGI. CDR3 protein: CASSPAHRDYGYTF. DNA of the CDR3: TGTGCCAGCAGTCCAGCTCACAGGGACTATGGCTACACCTTC.

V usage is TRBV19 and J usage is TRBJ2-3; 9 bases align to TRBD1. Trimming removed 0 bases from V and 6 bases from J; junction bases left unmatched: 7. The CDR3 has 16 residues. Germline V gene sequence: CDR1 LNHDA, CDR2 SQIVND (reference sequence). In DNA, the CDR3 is TGTGCCAGTAGTATAGAGGGGACAGGGATATCCGATACGCAGTATTTT. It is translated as CASSIEGTGISDTQYF.

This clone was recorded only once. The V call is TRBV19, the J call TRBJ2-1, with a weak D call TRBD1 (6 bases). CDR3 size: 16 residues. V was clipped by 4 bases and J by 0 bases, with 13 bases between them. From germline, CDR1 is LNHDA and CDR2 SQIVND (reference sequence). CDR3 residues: CASSTTDSSSYNEQFF. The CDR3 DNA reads TGTGCCAGTAGTACCACGGACAGTAGCTCCTACAATGAGCAGTTCTTC.

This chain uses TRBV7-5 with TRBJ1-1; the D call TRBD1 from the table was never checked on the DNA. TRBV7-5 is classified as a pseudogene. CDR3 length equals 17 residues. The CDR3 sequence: CVRSFIKVGQGGTEAFF. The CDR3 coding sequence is TGTGTCAGAAGCTTTATAAAGGTGGGACAGGGGGGCACTGAAGCTTTCTTT.

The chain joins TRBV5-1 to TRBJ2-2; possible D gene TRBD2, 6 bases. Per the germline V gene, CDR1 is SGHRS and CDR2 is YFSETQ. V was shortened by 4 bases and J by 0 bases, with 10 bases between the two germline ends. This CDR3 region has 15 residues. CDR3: CASSKGGTNTGELFF. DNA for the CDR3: TGCGCCAGCAGCAAGGGCGGGACGAACACCGGGGAGCTGTTTTTT.